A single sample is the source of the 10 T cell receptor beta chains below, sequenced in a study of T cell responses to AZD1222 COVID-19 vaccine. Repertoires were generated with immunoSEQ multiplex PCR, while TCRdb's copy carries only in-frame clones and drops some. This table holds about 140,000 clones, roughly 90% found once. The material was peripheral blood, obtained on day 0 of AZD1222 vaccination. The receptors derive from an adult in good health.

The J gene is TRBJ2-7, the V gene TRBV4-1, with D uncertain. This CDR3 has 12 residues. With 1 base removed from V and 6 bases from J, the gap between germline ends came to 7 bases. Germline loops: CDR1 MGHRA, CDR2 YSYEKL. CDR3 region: CASSQAESEQYF. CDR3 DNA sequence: TGCGCCAGCAGCCAAGCCGAGAGCGAGCAGTACTTC.

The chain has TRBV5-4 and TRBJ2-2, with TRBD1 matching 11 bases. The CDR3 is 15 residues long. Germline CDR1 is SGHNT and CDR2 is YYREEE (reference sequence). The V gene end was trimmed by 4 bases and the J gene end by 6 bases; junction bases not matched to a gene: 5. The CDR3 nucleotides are TGTGCCAGCAGCCTGCAGGGACAGGGGGCCGGGGAGCTGTTTTTT. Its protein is CASSLQGQGAGELFF.

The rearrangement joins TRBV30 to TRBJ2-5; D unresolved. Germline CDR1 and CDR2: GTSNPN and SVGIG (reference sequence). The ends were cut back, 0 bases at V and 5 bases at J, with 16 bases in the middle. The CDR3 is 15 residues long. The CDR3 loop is CAWSVTGLSQETQYF. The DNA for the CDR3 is TGTGCCTGGAGTGTAACGGGCCTTAGCCAGGAGACCCAGTACTTC.

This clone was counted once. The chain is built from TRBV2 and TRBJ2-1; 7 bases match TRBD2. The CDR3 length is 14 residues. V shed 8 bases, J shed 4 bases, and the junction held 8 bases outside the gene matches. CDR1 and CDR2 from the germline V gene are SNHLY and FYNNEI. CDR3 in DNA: TGTGCCAGCCGGTCTAGCGGTAGATACAATGAGCAGTTCTTC. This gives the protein CASRSSGRYNEQFF.

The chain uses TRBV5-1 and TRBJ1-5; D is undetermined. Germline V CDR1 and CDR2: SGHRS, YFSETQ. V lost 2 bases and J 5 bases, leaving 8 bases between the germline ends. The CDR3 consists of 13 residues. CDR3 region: CASSLSGDQPQHF. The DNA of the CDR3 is TGCGCCAGCAGCTTAAGCGGGGATCAGCCCCAGCATTTT.

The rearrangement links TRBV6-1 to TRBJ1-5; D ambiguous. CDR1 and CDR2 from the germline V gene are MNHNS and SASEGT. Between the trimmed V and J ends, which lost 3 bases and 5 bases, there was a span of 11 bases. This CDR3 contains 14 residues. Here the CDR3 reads CASSDRVSHQPQHF. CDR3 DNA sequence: TGTGCCAGCAGTGATCGAGTTTCGCATCAGCCCCAGCATTTT.

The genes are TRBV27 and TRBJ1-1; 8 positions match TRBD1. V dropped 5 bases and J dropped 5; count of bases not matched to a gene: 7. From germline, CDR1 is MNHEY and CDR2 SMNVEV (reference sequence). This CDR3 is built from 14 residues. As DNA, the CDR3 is TGTGCCAGCAGTAACCGTGGACAGGGAACTGAAGCTTTCTTT. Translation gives CASSNRGQGTEAFF.

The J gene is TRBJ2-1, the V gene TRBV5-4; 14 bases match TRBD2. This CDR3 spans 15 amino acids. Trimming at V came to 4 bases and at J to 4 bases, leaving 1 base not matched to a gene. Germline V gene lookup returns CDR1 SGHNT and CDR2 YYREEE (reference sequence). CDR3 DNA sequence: TGTGCCAGCAGCAGACTAGCGGGAGGGTACAATGAGCAGTTCTTC. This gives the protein CASSRLAGGYNEQFF.

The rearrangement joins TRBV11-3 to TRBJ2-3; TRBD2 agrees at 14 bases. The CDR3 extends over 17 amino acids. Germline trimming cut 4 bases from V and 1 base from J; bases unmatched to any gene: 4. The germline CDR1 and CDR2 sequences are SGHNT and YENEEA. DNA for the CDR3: TGTGCCAGCAGCTCGGGACTAGCGGGAGTGGGCACAGATACGCAGTATTTT. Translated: CASSSGLAGVGTDTQYF.

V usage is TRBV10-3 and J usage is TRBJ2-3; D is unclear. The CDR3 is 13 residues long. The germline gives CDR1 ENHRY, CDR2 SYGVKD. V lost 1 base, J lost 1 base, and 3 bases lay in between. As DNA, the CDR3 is TGTGCCATCAGTGAGTGGGGCACAGATACGCAGTATTTT. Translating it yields CAISEWGTDTQYF.